A selection of T cell receptor beta chains follows, all from one sample in a study of T cells expressing NK-cell markers. Following a re-call of the 5' RACE reads, TCRdb has one entry per CDR3 protein and lacks DNA. Its listing shows about 540,000 distinct CDR3 sequences. Sequences were obtained from blood T cells: a sorted CD56 or NKG2C T cell subset, CD4+ or CD8+ T cells, or bulk PBMC T cells (not recorded which). These TCRs come from a man younger than 30 in good health. The CDR3 runs from the conserved cysteine through the conserved F or W.

TRBJ2-1 | TRBV12-3/TRBV12-4 | CASSPLVPGGEQFF
TRBJ2-7 | TRBV3-1 | CASSQPFSGRAEQYF
TRBJ2-2 | TRBV24-1 | CATRNTGTGDSGELFF
TRBJ1-4 | TRBV6-5 | CASSRGASNEKLFF
TRBJ2-5 | TRBV7-2 | CASSLGGTETQYF
TRBJ1-3 | TRBV27 | CASSPNLPGNTIYF
TRBJ2-2 | TRBV28 | CASSPTVEGVRGVNTGELFF
TRBJ2-3 | TRBV6-2/TRBV6-3 | CASSYRSLGTDTQYF
TRBJ2-1 | TRBV11-3 | CASSNRMGEASYNEQFF
TRBJ2-3 | TRBV7-9 | CASSALADPDTQYF
TRBJ2-5 | TRBV4-2 | CASSPRDSEEETQYF
TRBJ2-3 | TRBV7-2 | CASSLGESGTQYF
TRBJ1-2 | TRBV7-2 | CASSLHDRDYGYTF
TRBJ2-4 | TRBV20-1 | CSASQGALGNIQYF
TRBJ2-3 | TRBV20-1 | CSAPPRGLRADTQYF
TRBJ1-1 | TRBV20-1 | CSAPAGWNAEAFF
TRBJ2-2 | TRBV11-2 | CASSLMGRRNTGELFF
TRBJ1-4 | TRBV12-3/TRBV12-4 | CASSPGWGRANEKLFF
TRBJ1-6 | TRBV12-3/TRBV12-4 | CASSPIYNSPLHF
TRBJ2-2 | TRBV20-1 | CSARIRAGATGELFF
TRBJ2-6 | TRBV7-2 | CASITHGYSGANVLTF
TRBJ1-5 | TRBV12-3/TRBV12-4 | CASSLGPDSNQPQHF
TRBJ1-4 | TRBV11-2 | CASSFGKDRTEKLFF
TRBJ2-4 | TRBV9 | CASSVGDRGNIQYF
TRBJ2-1 | TRBV5-6 | CASTHRGVNEQFF
TRBJ1-1 | TRBV27 | CASSTGQWNTEAFF
TRBJ2-3 | TRBV7-9 | CASSDWADTQYF
TRBJ2-5 | TRBV3-1 | CASNDFETQYF
TRBJ1-1 | TRBV12-3/TRBV12-4 | CASSLNQGAAFF
TRBJ2-5 | TRBV7-9 | CASSLQPSGMETQYF
TRBJ2-2 | TRBV6-5 | CASSSQRERSTGELFF
TRBJ2-5 | TRBV6-1 | CANSRDPRETQYF
TRBJ2-2 | TRBV27 | CASSPQTSGYTNTGELFF
TRBJ1-1 | TRBV5-6 | CASSLGTLLNTEAFF
TRBJ2-2 | TRBV29-1 | CSSTGGQGLETGELFF
TRBJ1-1 | TRBV11-2 | CASSSPPVSTEAFF
TRBJ2-1 | TRBV15 | CATSRVDGDNEQFF
TRBJ2-3 | TRBV27 | CSVGRGTDTQYF
TRBJ1-1 | TRBV27 | CASSLLGIPANTEAFF
TRBJ1-6 | TRBV10-3 | CATQGTMDSPLHF